Here is one T cell receptor beta chain with its context. This entry is derived from a study of blood T cell repertoires in COVID-19. Clones were read by immunoSEQ multiplex PCR, and TCRdb kept only the in-frame ones, dropping some. The sample holds more than 200,000 clones, around four fifths seen once. CDR3 length equals 17 residues. V lost 2 bases and J lost 4; bases outside the gene matches: 12. Germline V lookup: CDR1 SGHTS, CDR2 YDEGEE. The chain joins TRBV5-8 to TRBJ1-5; 7 positions match TRBD1. The sample consisted of peripheral blood. The TCR sequence derives from a woman aged 45-65 years with acute or convalescent COVID-19. This CDR3 reads CASSFTGTVQQNQPQHF. DNA of the CDR3: TGTGCCAGCAGCTTCACCGGGACAGTCCAGCAAAATCAGCCCCAGCATTTT.